The 16 T cell receptor beta chains below come from one sample, sequenced in a study of PD-L1 blockade in urothelial cancer. The table came from immunoSEQ multiplex PCR; TCRdb's copy has only in-frame clones and leaves some out. The sample lists about 84,000 clones; around 80% were seen once. The source was PBMCs, collected around atezolizumab (anti-PD-L1) treatment. These TCRs come from a man in his 70s with urothelial cancer.

The genes are TRBV15 and TRBJ1-5, with a possible D match to TRBD1 (6 bases). The CDR3 is made up of 16 amino acids. V gave up 5 bases and J gave up 1 base, with 15 bases separating them. The germline V gene encodes CDR1 LNHNV and CDR2 YYDKDF (reference sequence). Written as DNA, the CDR3 is TGTGCCACCAGCGGGTACAGGGTGAAGAGCAATCAGCCCCAGCATTTT. It encodes CATSGYRVKSNQPQHF.

This chain uses TRBV5-1 with TRBJ2-3, with D perhaps matching TRBD2 (5 bases). The CDR3 sequence is 12 residues long. Germline V CDR1 and CDR2: SGHRS, YFSETQ. V was clipped by 5 bases and J by 6 bases, with 10 bases between them. The CDR3 nucleotides are TGCGCCAGCAGGCCTAGCTTCGATACGCAGTATTTT. It encodes CASRPSFDTQYF.

The V and J genes are TRBV9 and TRBJ1-2; TRBD1 aligns across 9 bases. The germline CDR1 and CDR2 sequences are SGDLS and YYNGEE. The CDR3 has 15 residues. With 4 bases clipped from V and 7 bases from J, the junction kept 11 bases outside the gene matches. In DNA form, the CDR3 reads TGTGCCAGCAGCCCTCGGGACAGGGTCGTGGCTGGCTACACCTTC. Translated: CASSPRDRVVAGYTF.

The V and J genes are TRBV10-2 and TRBJ2-1, with TRBD1 matching 7 bases. CDR1 and CDR2 (germline): WSHSY, SAAADI. This CDR3 contains 13 residues. Trimming at V came to 7 bases and at J to 2 bases, leaving 2 bases not matched to a gene. The CDR3 loop reads CASTQGAYNEQFF. As DNA, the CDR3 is TGCGCCAGCACCCAGGGGGCCTACAATGAGCAGTTCTTC.

The CDR3 DNA follows: TGTGCCAGCAAGGTGACAGGGGCTGGAAACACCATATATTTT. It is translated as CASKVTGAGNTIYF. V usage is TRBV27 and J usage is TRBJ1-3; 8 nucleotides align to TRBD1. The germline gives CDR1 MNHEY, CDR2 SMNVEV (reference sequence). V lost 7 bases to trimming and J lost 2 bases; unmatched junction nucleotides: 4. The CDR3 loop spans 14 amino acids.

The CDR3 is CASNPGQGWQPQHF. Written as DNA, the CDR3 is TGTGCCAGCAACCCGGGACAGGGTTGGCAGCCCCAGCATTTT. This chain links TRBV6-1 with TRBJ1-5; 9 bases are a match to TRBD1. The CDR3 sequence is 14 residues long. Germline V gene sequence: CDR1 MNHNS, CDR2 SASEGT. V shed 7 bases and J 7 bases; nucleotides not matched to a gene: 8.

The rearrangement joins TRBV7-2 to TRBJ2-1; 8 nucleotides agree with TRBD1. With 3 bases clipped from V and 9 bases from J, the junction kept 13 bases outside the gene matches. Germline CDR1 is SGHTA and CDR2 is FQGNSA. The CDR3 consists of 16 residues. The CDR3 loop reads CASSLYGTGTPSEQFF. The CDR3 DNA follows: TGTGCCAGCAGCTTGTACGGGACAGGTACGCCTTCTGAGCAGTTCTTC. Together with reference TRBV7-2 and TRBJ2-1, the CDR3 gives the full variable domain: GAGVSQSPSNKVTEKGKDVELRCDPISGHTALYWYRQSLGQGLEFLIYFQGNSAPDKSGLPSDRFSAERTGGSVSTLTIQRTQQEDSAVYLCASSLYGTGTPSEQFFGPGTRLTVL.

V is TRBV10-3 and J is TRBJ2-3, with 8 bases matching TRBD2. The CDR3 totals 16 residues. After removal of 0 bases from V and 4 bases from J, the junction contained 6 bases not matched to a gene. Looked up from germline, CDR1 is ENHRY and CDR2 is SYGVKD. The CDR3 DNA is TGTGCCATCAGTGAGTCGATGGCGGGGGGAGCAGATACGCAGTATTTT. The encoded protein is CAISESMAGGADTQYF.

The chain has TRBV7-9 and TRBJ2-7; D is possibly TRBD2 (6 bases). CDR1 and CDR2 from the germline V gene are SEHNR and FQNEAQ (reference sequence). Trimming removed 5 bases at V and 5 bases at J, with 16 bases between. CDR3 length: 14 amino acids. DNA for the CDR3: TGTGCCAGCAGCACGGGACTGGGTGGCAACGAGCAGTACTTC. Protein: CASSTGLGGNEQYF. Using reference TRBV7-9 and TRBJ2-7 for the parts outside the CDR3, the full variable domain is DTGVSQNPRHKITKRGQNVTFRCDPISEHNRLYWYRQTLGQGPEFLTYFQNEAQLEKSRLLSDRFSAERPKGSFSTLEIQRTEQGDSAMYLCASSTGLGGNEQYFGPGTRLTVT.

This chain connects TRBV4-1 to TRBJ2-1; 8 positions agree with TRBD1. Losses at the gene ends were 0 bases for V and 2 bases for J; bases not matched to a gene: 9. Germline lookup yields CDR1 MGHRA and CDR2 YSYEKL. The CDR3 is 18 residues long. The CDR3: CASSQDPVDRGTYNEQFF. The CDR3, as DNA: TGCGCCAGCAGCCAAGATCCCGTAGACAGGGGCACCTACAATGAGCAGTTCTTC.

CDR3 DNA: TGTGCCAGCAGTCCAGGGGACAGGACCCCGCAGTTCTTC. Translation gives CASSPGDRTPQFF. The chain is built from TRBV11-2 and TRBJ2-1; TRBD1 aligns across 8 bases. The CDR3 consists of 13 residues. Germline V CDR1 and CDR2: SGHAT, FQNNGV. Losses at the gene ends were 6 bases for V and 12 bases for J; bases not matched to a gene: 10.

The chain is built from TRBV6-4 and TRBJ2-3; a weak D match, TRBD2 (6 bases). From germline, CDR1 is MRHNA and CDR2 SNTAGT. There are 14 residues in the CDR3. The V and J ends lost 4 bases and 8 bases respectively, with 16 bases between them. The CDR3 DNA follows: TGTGCCAGCAGTGGGGGAGGAAACAGACCTACGCAGTATTTT. It translates to CASSGGGNRPTQYF.

V gene TRBV15 combines with J gene TRBJ2-5; the match to TRBD1 covers 8 bases. With V trimmed by 4 bases and J by 5 bases, 9 bases remained unmatched. This CDR3 is 15 amino acids long. CDR1 and CDR2 from the germline V gene are LNHNV and YYDKDF (reference sequence). The CDR3 nucleotides are TGTGCCACCAGCATTTTGACAGGGGCGGGGGAGACCCAGTACTTC. This encodes CATSILTGAGETQYF.

This CDR3 is CASSGTQLSYEQYF. Here the CDR3 DNA reads TGTGCCAGCAGCGGGACTCAGCTTTCCTACGAGCAGTACTTC. V gene TRBV27 combines with J gene TRBJ2-7; perhaps TRBD2 as D (6 bases). Germline CDR1 reads MNHEY; CDR2 reads SMNVEV (reference sequence). The CDR3 spans 14 residues. The V and J ends lost 6 bases and 1 base respectively, with 13 bases between them.

The genes are TRBV27 and TRBJ2-7; 9 nucleotides match TRBD1. V lost 2 bases and J lost 2; bases outside the gene matches: 1. Per the germline V gene, CDR1 is MNHEY and CDR2 is SMNVEV (reference sequence). The CDR3 is 14 residues long. The CDR3 reads CASSLRDRAYEQYF. The DNA for the CDR3 is TGTGCCAGCAGTTTACGGGACAGGGCCTACGAGCAGTACTTC.

The rearrangement uses TRBV19 and TRBJ1-4; no clear D. The CDR3 has 18 residues. Germline V gene data show CDR1 as LNHDA and CDR2 as SQIVND (reference sequence). V lost 1 base to trimming and J lost 0 bases, with 15 bases between them. CDR3 region: CASSIVLQLAATNEKLFF. CDR3 bases: TGTGCCAGTAGTATAGTATTACAGCTCGCCGCAACTAATGAAAAACTGTTTTTT.